This T cell receptor (beta chain) was recovered during a study of T cells in Graves' hyperthyroidism and ophthalmopathy. Across the study: Peripheral blood was obtained at initial diagnosis, preceding any treatment. Study-wide results and limits: Ophthalmopathy prediction by the model preceded onset by a median about 6 months. Blood held most thyroid clonotypes expanded above 0.001 frequency.

This clonotype was found many times. Its antigen remains unknown. Every diagnosis used clinical symptoms, serum thyroxine and TRAb, thyroid ultrasound and orbital computed tomography. RNA transcripts served as the template for amplifying TCR beta CDR3 regions. The study used the HTBI primer set for a first-round RT-PCR of the TCR CDR3. TCRdb fed the multiplex PCR reads into MiXCR, producing one record per CDR3 protein. The sample lists 300,000 or so distinct CDR3 sequences, 18% seen once, with roughly 49% in the top ten. V lost 0 bases, J lost 0 bases, and 10 bases lay in between. The CDR3 contains 16 residues. In germline, CDR1 is MNHEY, CDR2 SVGAGI.

The TCR sequence derives from a woman aged 45 to 65 with Graves' hyperthyroidism. Sequencing used blood. The chain couples TRBV6-5 to TRBJ2-3; possible D gene TRBD2, 5 bases. The CDR3 reads CASSYSLARSTDTQYF. The CDR3 DNA is TGTGCCAGCAGTTACTCGCTAGCCCGGAGCACAGATACGCAGTATTTT.